This T cell receptor (beta chain) was identified in a study of regulatory T cells in long-lasting Graves disease. Researchers made TCR beta libraries by using iRepertoire HTBI primers and running Arm-PCR on CDR3 regions. TCRdb itself ran the multiplex PCR reads through MiXCR, one entry per CDR3 protein. The sample has approximately 690,000 distinct CDR3 sequences, 30% seen once; the top ten hold 40% to 55%. V lost 0 bases and J 6 bases, leaving 13 bases between the germline ends. The length of the CDR3 is 14 residues. Germline CDR1 and CDR2: SGHRS and YFSETQ. As to time point: persistent/refractory GD, antithyroid drugs over 5 years with positive TRAb. With RNA extracted from PBMCs as input, the TCR library was made.

The sample here was peripheral blood mononuclear cells (PBMCs), taken when the disease was refractory, from a patient treated with antithyroid drugs. This chain links TRBV5-1 with TRBJ2-7; the D gene could be TRBD1 or TRBD2 (5 bases each). The receptor was derived from a female donor with Graves disease. CDR3 region: CASSLGARAGEQYF. DNA of the CDR3: TGCGCCAGCAGCTTGGGTGCCAGGGCGGGCGAGCAGTACTTC.